One and the same sample provided the 9 T cell receptor beta chains below, sequenced in a study of glioma-infiltrating T cells after dendritic cell vaccination. This table comes from immunoSEQ multiplex PCR, and its TCRdb copy is limited to in-frame clones, with some not included. The sample contains 75,000 to 95,000 clones, over 75% of which appear only once. Time point meaning: after dendritic cell vaccination, including at tumor progression/relapse. The starting material was blood, obtained after dendritic cell vaccination. Source of these receptors: a human donor with glioblastoma.

The chain carries TRBV19 and TRBJ1-5, with a weak D call TRBD1 (6 bases). The CDR3 is 16 amino acids. V shed 5 bases and J shed 1 base, with 15 bases lying between them. Germline V gene lookup returns CDR1 LNHDA and CDR2 SQIVND (reference sequence). The CDR3 reads CASSVQDRQSNQPQHF. CDR3 nucleotides: TGTGCCAGTAGTGTCCAGGACAGACAAAGCAATCAGCCCCAGCATTTT.

This sequence joins TRBV5-1 and TRBJ2-5, with 8 bases matching TRBD1. CDR1 and CDR2 (germline): SGHRS, YFSETQ. This CDR3 comprises 15 residues. J was trimmed by 4 bases and V by 0 bases; bases with no gene match: 5. The CDR3 reads CASSLGARGPETQYF. The DNA for the CDR3 is TGCGCCAGCAGCTTGGGTGCCAGGGGGCCAGAGACCCAGTACTTC.

J is TRBJ1-1 and V is TRBV19, with unresolved D. The CDR3 totals 12 residues. Deletions cut 5 bases from V and 10 bases from J, with 14 bases between. CDR1 LNHDA and CDR2 SQIVND come from the germline V gene (reference sequence). This CDR3 reads CASSLAERRAFF. The CDR3 bases are TGTGCCAGTAGTTTAGCCGAGAGGAGAGCTTTCTTT.

V and J are TRBV27 and TRBJ2-2, with D uncertain. The CDR3 runs 16 residues. The V end was cut by 5 bases, the J end by 0 bases, with 13 bases between. CDR1 is MNHEY and CDR2 is SMNVEV in the germline V gene (reference sequence). CDR3 residues: CASSLNHFTNTGELFF. CDR3 in DNA: TGTGCCAGCAGTCTAAATCACTTTACGAACACCGGGGAGCTGTTTTTT.

V and J are TRBV9 and TRBJ2-2, with unresolved D. CDR3 length equals 13 residues. Germline V lookup: CDR1 SGDLS, CDR2 YYNGEE. V was shortened by 0 bases and J by 6 bases, with 6 bases between the two germline ends. CDR3 protein: CASSVVVAGELFF. As DNA, the CDR3 is TGTGCCAGCAGCGTAGTAGTTGCCGGGGAGCTGTTTTTT.

The rearrangement links TRBV10-3 to TRBJ1-1, with no clear D. This CDR3 is built from 13 residues. V shed 3 bases and J shed 8 bases, with 13 bases lying between them. Germline CDR1 reads ENHRY; CDR2 reads SYGVKD. CDR3 residues: CAISDYKEREAFF. The CDR3 nucleotides read TGTGCCATCAGTGATTACAAGGAGAGGGAAGCTTTCTTT.

The rearrangement joins TRBV6-5 to TRBJ1-6, with 8 positions matching TRBD1. The V segment lost 7 bases and the J segment 10 bases; nucleotides outside the gene matches: 12. This CDR3 region has 15 residues. The germline CDR1 and CDR2 sequences are MNHEY and SVGAGI. The CDR3 bases are TGTGCCAGCAAGCCATTTGGACAGGGCTGGTCACCCCTCCACTTT. Translating gives CASKPFGQGWSPLHF.

V and J are TRBV10-3 and TRBJ1-1; possibly TRBD1 for D (5 bases). The CDR3 is 12 amino acids. The V gene lost 4 bases and the J gene lost 5 bases, with 8 bases spanning the gap. Germline-derived CDR1 and CDR2 are ENHRY and SYGVKD. As DNA, the CDR3 is TGTGCCATCAGTGGGGGGGATACTGAAGCTTTCTTT. This codes for CAISGGDTEAFF.

The chain uses TRBV30 and TRBJ2-3; 8 bases agree with TRBD2. The length of the CDR3 is 15 residues. Losses at the gene ends were 5 bases for V and 5 bases for J; bases not matched to a gene: 12. Looked up from germline, CDR1 is GTSNPN and CDR2 is SVGIG (reference sequence). CDR3 amino acids: CAWGEGSGSRDTQYF. Written as DNA, the CDR3 is TGTGCCTGGGGCGAAGGGAGCGGGAGTAGAGATACGCAGTATTTT. Full variable domain (rest looked up from reference TRBV30 and TRBJ2-3): SQTIHQWPATLVQPVGSPLSLECTVEGTSNPNLYWYRQAAGRGLQLLFYSVGIGQISSEVPQNLSASRPQDRQFILSSKKLLLSDSGFYLCAWGEGSGSRDTQYFGPGTRLTVL.